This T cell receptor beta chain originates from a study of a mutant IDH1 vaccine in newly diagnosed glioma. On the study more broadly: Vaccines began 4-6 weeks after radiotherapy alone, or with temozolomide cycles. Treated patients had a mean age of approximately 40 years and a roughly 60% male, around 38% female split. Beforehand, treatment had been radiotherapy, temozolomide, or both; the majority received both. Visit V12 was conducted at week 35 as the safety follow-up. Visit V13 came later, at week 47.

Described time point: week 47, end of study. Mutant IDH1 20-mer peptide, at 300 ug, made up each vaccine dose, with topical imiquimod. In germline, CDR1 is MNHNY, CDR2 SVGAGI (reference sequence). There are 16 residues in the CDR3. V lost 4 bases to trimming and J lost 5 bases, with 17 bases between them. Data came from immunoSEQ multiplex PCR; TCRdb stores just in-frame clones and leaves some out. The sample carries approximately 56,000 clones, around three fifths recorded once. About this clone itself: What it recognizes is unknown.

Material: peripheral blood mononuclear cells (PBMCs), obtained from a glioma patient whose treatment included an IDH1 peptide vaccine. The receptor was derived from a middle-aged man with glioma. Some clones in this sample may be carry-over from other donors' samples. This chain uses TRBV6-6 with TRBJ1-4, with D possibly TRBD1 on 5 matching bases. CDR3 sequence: CASSSGYGGKNEKLFF. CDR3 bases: TGTGCCAGCAGTTCAGGATACGGGGGTAAAAATGAAAAACTGTTTTTT.